This TCR beta chain originates from a study of blood T cell repertoires in COVID-19. Only in-frame clones appear in the TCRdb table, and some are missing; sequencing was by immunoSEQ multiplex PCR. This table has 200,000 to 250,000 clones, 88% appearing once. This CDR3 is 13 amino acids long. Germline CDR1 and CDR2: MNHEY and SVGAGI. Trimming removed 6 bases at V and 8 bases at J, with 16 bases between. Cohorts were determined from participant-reported clinical history. This chain connects TRBV6-5 to TRBJ1-2, with D possibly TRBD1 on 6 matching bases. Sequenced: PBMCs or T cells enriched from blood (not recorded which). This TCR was recovered from a woman aged 30 to 39 who had recovered from COVID-19. CDR3 sequence: CASSRRQAGGYTF. In nucleotides, the CDR3 is TGTGCCAGCAGCCGAAGACAGGCCGGGGGCTACACCTTC.